These T cell receptor beta chains were read from a single sample in a study of T cells in Graves' hyperthyroidism and ophthalmopathy. Using its own MiXCR run on the multiplex PCR reads, TCRdb lists one record per CDR3 protein. The table shows some 340,000 distinct CDR3 sequences, with roughly 15% occurring only once. The source material was blood. These TCRs come from a woman in her forties with Graves' ophthalmopathy. The CDR3 runs from the conserved cysteine through the conserved F or W. A D gene is named only where the DNA matches it firmly. Rows may omit the clone size; those that give it use once, few, many or a size class.

v_gene: TRBV6-1
d_gene: .
abundance: .
j_gene: TRBJ2-7
CDR3aa: CASSPTGFYEQYF
CDR3nt: TGTGCCAGCAGCCCCACTGGGTTTTACGAGCAGTACTTC

v_gene: TRBV5-5
d_gene: .
abundance: many
j_gene: TRBJ2-7
CDR3aa: CASSLLPGGGYEQYF
CDR3nt: TGTGCCAGCAGCTTGCTTCCAGGAGGAGGGTACGAGCAGTACTTC

v_gene: TRBV20-1
d_gene: TRBD1
abundance: many
j_gene: TRBJ2-7
CDR3aa: CSATRDRGSYEQYF
CDR3nt: TGCAGTGCTACCCGGGACAGGGGGTCCTACGAGCAGTACTTC

v_gene: TRBV6-6
d_gene: TRBD1
abundance: many
j_gene: TRBJ1-2
CDR3aa: CASSYHRDRGSGYTF
CDR3nt: TGTGCCAGCAGTTACCACCGGGACAGGGGAAGCGGCTACACCTTC

v_gene: TRBV25-1
d_gene: .
abundance: few
j_gene: TRBJ1-2
CDR3aa: CASSEPHGYGYTF
CDR3nt: TGTGCCAGCAGTGAACCGCACGGCTATGGCTACACCTTC

v_gene: TRBV12-3/TRBV12-4
d_gene: TRBD1
abundance: many
j_gene: TRBJ2-2
CDR3aa: CASRTGTAPTGELFF
CDR3nt: TGTGCCAGCAGAACCGGGACAGCGCCCACCGGGGAGCTGTTTTTT

v_gene: TRBV27
d_gene: .
abundance: many
j_gene: TRBJ1-1
CDR3aa: CASSSRAENTEAFF
CDR3nt: TGTGCCAGCAGTTCTCGGGCGGAGAACACTGAAGCTTTCTTT

v_gene: TRBV3-1
d_gene: TRBD1
abundance: few
j_gene: TRBJ2-4
CDR3aa: CASSQEGQGENIQYF
CDR3nt: TGTGCCAGCAGCCAAGAGGGACAGGGTGAAAACATTCAGTACTTC

v_gene: TRBV7-9
d_gene: .
abundance: .
j_gene: TRBJ2-3
CDR3aa: CASSPSNTQYF
CDR3nt: TGTGCCAGCAGCCCCTCAAATACGCAGTATTTT

v_gene: TRBV5-5
d_gene: .
abundance: .
j_gene: TRBJ2-7
CDR3aa: CASSLVGTLYEQYF
CDR3nt: TGTGCCAGCAGCTTGGTGGGAACTCTCTACGAGCAGTACTTC

v_gene: TRBV29-1
d_gene: .
abundance: .
j_gene: TRBJ1-1
CDR3aa: CSAPGTANTEAFF
CDR3nt: TGCAGCGCCCCCGGGACCGCGAACACTGAAGCTTTCTTT

v_gene: TRBV19
d_gene: TRBD1
abundance: .
j_gene: TRBJ2-7
CDR3aa: CASSQGRTGLLSEQYF
CDR3nt: TGTGCCAGTAGTCAAGGTCGGACAGGGTTACTCTCCGAGCAGTACTTC

v_gene: TRBV27
d_gene: .
abundance: many
j_gene: TRBJ2-1
CDR3aa: CASSRAASYNEQFF
CDR3nt: TGTGCCAGCAGTAGGGCGGCTTCCTACAATGAGCAGTTCTTC

v_gene: TRBV28
d_gene: TRBD1
abundance: many
j_gene: TRBJ1-2
CDR3aa: CASRLQGATHYGYTF
CDR3nt: TGTGCCAGCAGATTACAGGGGGCCACTCACTATGGCTACACCTTC

v_gene: TRBV20-1
d_gene: .
abundance: few
j_gene: TRBJ1-1
CDR3aa: CSARKGGRQGKARNTEAFF
CDR3nt: TGCAGTGCTAGAAAAGGGGGGCGGCAGGGTAAAGCAAGGAACACTGAAGCTTTCTTT

v_gene: TRBV30
d_gene: .
abundance: .
j_gene: TRBJ1-6
CDR3aa: CACQKNRNSPLHF
CDR3nt: TGTGCCTGTCAGAAAAACAGGAATTCACCCCTCCACTTT

v_gene: TRBV6-1
d_gene: TRBD2
abundance: many
j_gene: TRBJ2-7
CDR3aa: CASSNGGGTSGTAGEQYF
CDR3nt: TGTGCCAGCAGTAACGGAGGGGGAACTAGCGGGACGGCGGGCGAGCAGTACTTC

v_gene: TRBV18
d_gene: .
abundance: many
j_gene: TRBJ1-2
CDR3aa: CASSPPNTNYGYTF
CDR3nt: TGTGCCAGCTCACCACCCAATACTAACTATGGCTACACCTTC

v_gene: TRBV20-1
d_gene: .
abundance: many
j_gene: TRBJ2-7
CDR3aa: CSANVQGHSYEQYF
CDR3nt: TGCAGTGCTAACGTCCAGGGACACTCCTACGAGCAGTACTTC

v_gene: TRBV29-1
d_gene: TRBD1
abundance: many
j_gene: TRBJ1-1
CDR3aa: CSVGTAAYTEAFF
CDR3nt: TGCAGCGTCGGGACAGCCGCTTACACTGAAGCTTTCTTT

v_gene: TRBV15
d_gene: TRBD2
abundance: many
j_gene: TRBJ2-5
CDR3aa: CATSRGGQETQYF
CDR3nt: TGTGCCACCAGTCGGGGGGGCCAAGAGACCCAGTACTTC

v_gene: TRBV3-1
d_gene: .
abundance: few
j_gene: TRBJ2-1
CDR3aa: CASSQVEGYNEQFF
CDR3nt: TGTGCCAGCAGCCAAGTTGAAGGCTACAATGAGCAGTTCTTC

v_gene: TRBV5-4
d_gene: .
abundance: few
j_gene: TRBJ1-1
CDR3aa: CASSLVGAWGAFF
CDR3nt: TGTGCCAGCAGCTTGGTGGGGGCCTGGGGAGCTTTCTTT

v_gene: TRBV20-1
d_gene: .
abundance: many
j_gene: TRBJ2-5
CDR3aa: CSAARGGRQETQYF
CDR3nt: TGCAGTGCCGCAAGGGGGGGGAGACAAGAGACCCAGTACTTC

v_gene: TRBV3-1
d_gene: .
abundance: few
j_gene: TRBJ1-6
CDR3aa: CASSQGGGSPLHF
CDR3nt: TGTGCCAGCAGCCAAGGCGGAGGTTCACCCCTCCACTTT

v_gene: TRBV7-9
d_gene: TRBD1
abundance: many
j_gene: TRBJ2-5
CDR3aa: CASSSGTGGRWETQYF
CDR3nt: TGTGCCAGCAGCTCCGGGACAGGGGGAAGGTGGGAGACCCAGTACTTC

v_gene: TRBV10-2
d_gene: .
abundance: many
j_gene: TRBJ1-1
CDR3aa: CASRLGGVTEAFF
CDR3nt: TGCGCCAGCAGGCTTGGGGGCGTAACTGAAGCTTTCTTT

v_gene: TRBV20-1
d_gene: TRBD1
abundance: many
j_gene: TRBJ2-7
CDR3aa: CSARDPGQGEAEQYF
CDR3nt: TGCAGTGCTAGAGACCCGGGACAGGGAGAGGCCGAGCAGTACTTC

v_gene: TRBV4-1
d_gene: TRBD2
abundance: .
j_gene: TRBJ2-3
CDR3aa: CASSQASLAGGCTDTQYF
CDR3nt: TGCGCCAGCAGCCAAGCCTCTTTAGCGGGGGGTTGCACAGATACGCAGTATTTT

v_gene: TRBV12-3/TRBV12-4
d_gene: .
abundance: .
j_gene: TRBJ2-5
CDR3aa: CASSQLEGTQYF
CDR3nt: TGTGCCAGCAGCCAACTAGAGGGGACCCAGTACTTC

v_gene: TRBV28
d_gene: .
abundance: many
j_gene: TRBJ1-1
CDR3aa: CASKVGSTEAFF
CDR3nt: TGTGCCAGCAAGGTGGGGTCCACTGAAGCTTTCTTT

v_gene: TRBV5-1
d_gene: .
abundance: few
j_gene: TRBJ2-3
CDR3aa: CASSLDNTGTDTQYF
CDR3nt: TGCGCCAGCAGCTTGGACAATACGGGTACAGATACGCAGTATTTT

v_gene: TRBV11-2
d_gene: TRBD2
abundance: many
j_gene: TRBJ2-7
CDR3aa: CASSPYGTRVLGSYEQYF
CDR3nt: TGTGCCAGCAGCCCATACGGGACTAGGGTGTTGGGCTCCTACGAGCAGTACTTC

v_gene: TRBV6-1
d_gene: .
abundance: .
j_gene: TRBJ1-5
CDR3aa: CASSEVAVAQPQHF
CDR3nt: TGTGCCAGCAGTGAAGTCGCCGTAGCTCAGCCCCAGCATTTT

v_gene: TRBV6-1
d_gene: .
abundance: few
j_gene: TRBJ2-2
CDR3aa: CASSPALEELFF
CDR3nt: TGTGCCAGCAGCCCGGCGCTAGAGGAGCTGTTTTTT